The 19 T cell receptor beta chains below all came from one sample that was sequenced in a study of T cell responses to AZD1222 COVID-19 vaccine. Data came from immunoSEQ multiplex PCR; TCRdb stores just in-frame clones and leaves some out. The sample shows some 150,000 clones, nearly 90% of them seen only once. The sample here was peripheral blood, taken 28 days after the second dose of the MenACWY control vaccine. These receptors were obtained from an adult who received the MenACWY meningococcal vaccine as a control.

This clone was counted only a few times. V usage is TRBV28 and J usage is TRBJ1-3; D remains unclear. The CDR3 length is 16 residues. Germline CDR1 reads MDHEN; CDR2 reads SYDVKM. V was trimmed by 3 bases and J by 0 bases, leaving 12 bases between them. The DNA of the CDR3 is TGTGCCAGCAGTTTCCCGGCCAGCGCCTCTGGAAACACCATATATTTT. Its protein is CASSFPASASGNTIYF.

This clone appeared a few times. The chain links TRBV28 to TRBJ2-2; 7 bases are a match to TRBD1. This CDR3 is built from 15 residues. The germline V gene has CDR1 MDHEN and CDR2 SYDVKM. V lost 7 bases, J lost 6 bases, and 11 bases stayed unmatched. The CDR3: CASISDRVFAGELFF. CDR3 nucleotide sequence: TGTGCCAGCATCTCCGACAGGGTGTTCGCCGGGGAGCTGTTTTTT.

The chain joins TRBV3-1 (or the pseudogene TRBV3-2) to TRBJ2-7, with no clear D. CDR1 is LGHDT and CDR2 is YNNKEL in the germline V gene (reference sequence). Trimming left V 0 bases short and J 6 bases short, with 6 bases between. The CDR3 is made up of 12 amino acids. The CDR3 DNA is TGTGCCAGCAGCCAAGATTTAGGCGAGCAGTACTTC. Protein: CASSQDLGEQYF.

The CDR3 coding sequence is TGTGCCAGCAGCTTACGACGGAGTAATGAAAAACTGTTTTTT. The encoded protein is CASSLRRSNEKLFF. The chain couples TRBV11-3 to TRBJ1-4; D remains unclear. V gave up 2 bases and J gave up 4 bases, with 8 bases separating them. This CDR3 has 14 amino acids. Germline CDR1 is SGHNT and CDR2 is YENEEA.

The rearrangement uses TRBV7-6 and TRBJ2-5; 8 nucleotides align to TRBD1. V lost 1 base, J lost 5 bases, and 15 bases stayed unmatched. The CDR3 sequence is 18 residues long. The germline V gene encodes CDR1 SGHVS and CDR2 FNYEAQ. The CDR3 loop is CASSLELEPGQDGETQYF. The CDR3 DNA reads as TGTGCCAGCAGCTTAGAATTGGAACCGGGACAGGATGGGGAGACCCAGTACTTC.

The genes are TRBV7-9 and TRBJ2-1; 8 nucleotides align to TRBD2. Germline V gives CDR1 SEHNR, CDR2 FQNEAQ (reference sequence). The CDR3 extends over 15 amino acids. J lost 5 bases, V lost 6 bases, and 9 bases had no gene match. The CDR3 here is CASRLPGGPDNEQFF. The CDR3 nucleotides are TGTGCCAGCAGGTTACCGGGGGGGCCCGACAATGAGCAGTTCTTC.

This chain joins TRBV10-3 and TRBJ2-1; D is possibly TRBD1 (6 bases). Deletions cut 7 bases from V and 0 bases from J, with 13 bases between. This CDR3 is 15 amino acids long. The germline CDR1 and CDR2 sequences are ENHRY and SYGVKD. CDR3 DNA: TGTGCCATCACGATCGACAGGTTCTCCTACAATGAGCAGTTCTTC. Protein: CAITIDRFSYNEQFF.

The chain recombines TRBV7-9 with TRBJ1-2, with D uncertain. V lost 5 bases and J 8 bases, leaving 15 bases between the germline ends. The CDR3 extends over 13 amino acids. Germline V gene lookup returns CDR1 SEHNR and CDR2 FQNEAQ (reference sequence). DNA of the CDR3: TGTGCCAGCAGCACCGCCACAGCCGGCGGCTACACCTTC. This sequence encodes CASSTATAGGYTF.

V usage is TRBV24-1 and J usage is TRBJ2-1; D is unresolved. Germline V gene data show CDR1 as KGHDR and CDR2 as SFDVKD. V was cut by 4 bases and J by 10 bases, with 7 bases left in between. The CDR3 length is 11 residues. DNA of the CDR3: TGTGCCACCAGTGAAACTTTAGAGCAGTTCTTC. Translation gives CATSETLEQFF.

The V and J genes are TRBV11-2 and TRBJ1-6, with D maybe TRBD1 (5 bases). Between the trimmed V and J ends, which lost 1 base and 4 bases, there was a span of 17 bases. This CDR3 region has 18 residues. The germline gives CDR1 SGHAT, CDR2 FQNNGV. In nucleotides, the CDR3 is TGTGCCAGCAGCTTAGCGGGCAGGCAGGGCCCGTATAATTCACCCCTCCACTTT. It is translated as CASSLAGRQGPYNSPLHF.

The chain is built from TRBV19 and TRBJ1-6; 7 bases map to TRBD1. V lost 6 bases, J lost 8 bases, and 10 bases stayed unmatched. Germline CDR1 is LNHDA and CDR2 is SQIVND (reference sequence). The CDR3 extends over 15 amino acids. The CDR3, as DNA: TGTGCCAGTAGGGGCTTAACAGGGGCGGATTCACCCCTCCACTTT. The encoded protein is CASRGLTGADSPLHF.

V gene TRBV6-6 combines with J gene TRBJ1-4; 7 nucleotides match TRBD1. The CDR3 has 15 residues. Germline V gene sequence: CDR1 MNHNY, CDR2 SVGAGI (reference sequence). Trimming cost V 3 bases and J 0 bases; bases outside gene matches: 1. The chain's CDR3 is CASSYDRATNEKLFF. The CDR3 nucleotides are TGTGCCAGCAGTTATGACAGGGCAACTAATGAAAAACTGTTTTTT.

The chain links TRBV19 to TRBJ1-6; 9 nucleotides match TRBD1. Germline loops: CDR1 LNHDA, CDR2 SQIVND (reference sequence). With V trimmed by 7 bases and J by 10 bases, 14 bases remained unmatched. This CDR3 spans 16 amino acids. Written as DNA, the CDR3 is TGTGCCAGTAAGGGGGGATGGGACAGGGATTCCTCACCCCTCCACTTT. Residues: CASKGGWDRDSSPLHF.

The DNA for the CDR3 is TGCAGCGCTGGGACAGTCAACACTGAAGCTTTCTTT. Protein sequence: CSAGTVNTEAFF. The chain is built from TRBV29-1 and TRBJ1-1, with 7 bases aligning to TRBD1. Looked up from germline, CDR1 is SQVTM and CDR2 is ANQGSEA. The CDR3 has 12 residues. Trimming removed 7 bases from V and 2 bases from J; junction bases left unmatched: 4.

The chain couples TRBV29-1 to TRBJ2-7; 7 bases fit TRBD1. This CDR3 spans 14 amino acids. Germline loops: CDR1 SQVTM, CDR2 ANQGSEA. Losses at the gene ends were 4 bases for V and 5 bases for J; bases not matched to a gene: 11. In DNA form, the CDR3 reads TGCAGCGTTGGCCGACAGGGTCCCCGGCACGAGCAGTACTTC. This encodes CSVGRQGPRHEQYF.

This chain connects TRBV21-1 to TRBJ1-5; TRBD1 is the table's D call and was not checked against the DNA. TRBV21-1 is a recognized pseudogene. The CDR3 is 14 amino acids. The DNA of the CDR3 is TGTGCCAGCAGAAACACAGGGGGCAATCAGCCCCAGCATTTT. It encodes CASRNTGGNQPQHF.

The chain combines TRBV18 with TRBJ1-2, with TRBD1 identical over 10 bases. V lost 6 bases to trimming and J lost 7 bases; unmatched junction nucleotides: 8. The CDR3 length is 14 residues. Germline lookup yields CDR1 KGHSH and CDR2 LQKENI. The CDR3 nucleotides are TGTGCCAGCTCGCCTTCGGACAGGGGGGGTGGCTACACCTTC. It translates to CASSPSDRGGGYTF.

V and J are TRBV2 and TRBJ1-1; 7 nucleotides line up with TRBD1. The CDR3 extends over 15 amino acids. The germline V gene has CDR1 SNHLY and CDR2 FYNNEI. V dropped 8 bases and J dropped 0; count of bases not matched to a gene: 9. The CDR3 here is CASLTGQKMNTEAFF. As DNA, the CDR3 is TGTGCCAGCCTAACGGGACAGAAAATGAACACTGAAGCTTTCTTT.

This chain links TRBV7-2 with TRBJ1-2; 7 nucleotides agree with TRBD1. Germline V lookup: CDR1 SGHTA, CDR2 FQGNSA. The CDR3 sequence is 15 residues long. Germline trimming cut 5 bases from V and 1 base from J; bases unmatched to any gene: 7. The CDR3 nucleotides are TGTGCCAGCAGCCCCCAGGGGGGAGTTAACTATGGCTACACCTTC. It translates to CASSPQGGVNYGYTF. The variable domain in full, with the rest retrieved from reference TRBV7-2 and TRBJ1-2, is GAGVSQSPSNKVTEKGKDVELRCDPISGHTALYWYRQSLGQGLEFLIYFQGNSAPDKSGLPSDRFSAERTGGSVSTLTIQRTQQEDSAVYLCASSPQGGVNYGYTFGSGTRLTVV.